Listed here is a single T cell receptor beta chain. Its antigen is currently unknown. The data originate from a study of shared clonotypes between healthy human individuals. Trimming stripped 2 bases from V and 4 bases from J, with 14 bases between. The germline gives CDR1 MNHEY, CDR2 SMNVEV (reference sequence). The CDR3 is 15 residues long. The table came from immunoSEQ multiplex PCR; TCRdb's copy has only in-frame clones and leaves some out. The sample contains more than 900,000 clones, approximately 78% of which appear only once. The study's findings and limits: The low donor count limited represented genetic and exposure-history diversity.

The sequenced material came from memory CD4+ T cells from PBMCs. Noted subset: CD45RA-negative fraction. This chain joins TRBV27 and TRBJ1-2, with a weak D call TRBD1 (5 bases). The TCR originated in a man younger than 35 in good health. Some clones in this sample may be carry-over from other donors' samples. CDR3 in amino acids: CASSLRIVGGYGYTF. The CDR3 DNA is TGTGCCAGCAGTTTACGGATCGTGGGGGGCTATGGCTACACCTTC.